This is a list of T cell receptor beta chains from one sample in a study of OX40 agonist ivuxolimab in advanced cancers. Clones were sequenced by immunoSEQ multiplex PCR, and TCRdb holds only the in-frame ones, with some missing. The sample has approximately 47,000 clones; more than 70% are singletons. The source material was CD4+ or CD8+ T cells sorted from blood, sampled in a trial of the OX40 agonist ivuxolimab. The receptors derive from an adult with an advanced solid tumor such as melanoma, head and neck, liver or kidney cancer. Both conserved end residues are part of each CDR3. The order of the fields is D gene, V gene, J gene, clone size, CDR3 DNA, CDR3 protein. D genes are given only for firm matches. Size is omitted from some rows. Given values are once, few, many or a class for expanded clones.

>TRBD2|TRBV4-1|TRBJ2-5|NA
TGCGCCAGCAGCCAAGATGGCCGGGAGGGTAAAGAGACCCAGTACTTC
CASSQDGREGKETQYF
>TRBD1|TRBV7-9|TRBJ1-2|NA
TGTGCCAGCAGCTATGACAGGGGGCACTATGGCTACACCTTC
CASSYDRGHYGYTF
>TRBD1|TRBV7-2|TRBJ1-6|NA
TGTGCCAGCAGCTTACTGTGGGACAGGGTGGGGTCACCCCTCCACTTT
CASSLLWDRVGSPLHF
>NA|TRBV5-8|TRBJ2-7|NA
TGTGCCAGCAGAAGACCCGGCAATCACGAGCAGTACTTC
CASRRPGNHEQYF
>TRBD1|TRBV5-4|TRBJ2-5|NA
TGTGCCAGCAGCCCACAGGGGGCGTCGGAGACCCAGTACTTC
CASSPQGASETQYF
>NA|TRBV5-1|TRBJ2-5|NA
TGCGCCAGCAGCCCGTGGGAGCGTGAAAAGACCCAGTACTTC
CASSPWEREKTQYF
>TRBD2|TRBV10-3|TRBJ2-1|NA
TGTGCCATCAAAGCGGGAGCTAAAGATGAGCAGTTCTTC
CAIKAGAKDEQFF
>NA|TRBV5-4|TRBJ2-3|NA
TGTGCCAGCAGCCAACCCAGGGCAGGAGATACGCAGTATTTT
CASSQPRAGDTQYF
>TRBD1|TRBV18|TRBJ2-7|medium-sized
TGTGCCAGCTCACTACGGACAGGGAGGCTTTCCTTC
CASSLRTGRLSF
>NA|TRBV10-2|TRBJ1-1|NA
TGCGCCAGCAGTGAATCCCTCTTTGGTGAAGCTTTCTTT
CASSESLFGEAFF
>NA|TRBV7-2|TRBJ1-1|NA
TGTGCCAGCAGCTTAGCGCACGGAGGAACTGAAGCTTTCTTT
CASSLAHGGTEAFF
>NA|TRBV7-9|TRBJ2-3|NA
TGTGCCAGCAGCTTGGGGCAGACCACAGATACGCAGTATTTT
CASSLGQTTDTQYF
>TRBD2|TRBV11-1|TRBJ2-1|NA
TGTGCCAGCAGCTTAGTTGGGACTAGCGGGAGTAGTGAGCAGTTCTTC
CASSLVGTSGSSEQFF
>TRBD2|TRBV5-4|TRBJ2-6|NA
TGTGCCAGCAGCTTATCAATCCTAGCGGGCAGCTCTGGGGCCAACGTCCTGACTTTC
CASSLSILAGSSGANVLTF
>NA|TRBV11-2|TRBJ1-1|NA
TGTGCCAGCAGCTTAGTAGGCGGGAACACTGAAGCTTTCTTT
CASSLVGGNTEAFF
>NA|TRBV11-3|TRBJ2-2|NA
TGTGCCAGCAGCTTTGCCGGGGAGCTGTTTTTT
CASSFAGELFF
>NA|TRBV7-2|TRBJ1-1|NA
TGTGCCAGCAGCTTAATGGAAGCTGTAACTGAAGCTTTCTTT
CASSLMEAVTEAFF
>TRBD1|TRBV19|TRBJ2-7|NA
TGTGCCAGTAGTCCAAGGACAGGGAACTACGAGCAGTACTTC
CASSPRTGNYEQYF
>NA|TRBV4-1|TRBJ1-4|NA
TGCGCCAGCAGCCAAGACCGGGGAGGACGAGGTGAAAAACTGTTTTTT
CASSQDRGGRGEKLFF
>TRBD2|TRBV19|TRBJ2-1|NA
TGTGCCAGTAGTACCCATTCGACTAGCGGGAATCATGAGCAGTTCTTC
CASSTHSTSGNHEQFF
>TRBD1|TRBV5-1|TRBJ1-4|NA
TGCGCCAGCAGCCGGGACAGAGAAAAACTGTTTTTT
CASSRDREKLFF
>NA|TRBV5-4|TRBJ2-5|NA
TGTGCCAGCAGCTCTAGGGGGAGGGATCTGGGAGAGACCCAGTACTTC
CASSSRGRDLGETQYF
>NA|TRBV5-1|TRBJ2-3|NA
TGCGCCAGCAGCTTCGGCGCCTTAGGAGAACCCACAGATACGCAGTATTTT
CASSFGALGEPTDTQYF
>NA|TRBV5-1|TRBJ2-2|NA
TGCGCCAGCAGCTTGATACCCACCGGGGCCGGGGAGCTGTTTTTT
CASSLIPTGAGELFF
>NA|TRBV30|TRBJ2-5|NA
TGTGCCTGGAGTGTAGGGGGGGGCGGGGAGACCCAGTACTTC
CAWSVGGGGETQYF
>NA|TRBV9|TRBJ2-7|NA
TGTGCCAGCAGCGTAGGACAAGGTTATACCTACGAGCAGTACTTC
CASSVGQGYTYEQYF
>TRBD1|TRBV2|TRBJ2-7|NA
TGTGCCAGCAGTGCCCGGGACAGCAGATCCTACGAGCAGTACTTC
CASSARDSRSYEQYF
>TRBD2|TRBV27|TRBJ2-3|once
TGTGCCAGCAGTTTAACCCGGCTTAGCGGGAAAGATACGCAGTATTTT
CASSLTRLSGKDTQYF
>NA|TRBV18|TRBJ2-7|once
TGTGCCAGCTCACCACGAGGGGGCGAGCAGTACTTC
CASSPRGGEQYF
>NA|TRBV7-3|TRBJ2-3|NA
TGTGCCAGCAGCTTAACTCTAGCGCAGAGCACAGATACGCAGTATTTT
CASSLTLAQSTDTQYF
>TRBD1|TRBV7-9|TRBJ2-6|NA
TGTGCCAGCAGCACCGGGACAGGGATTTCTGGGGCCAACGTCCTGACTTTC
CASSTGTGISGANVLTF
>NA|TRBV18|TRBJ2-3|NA
TGTGCCAGCTCACCACCTATTTTTAGCACAGATACGCAGTATTTT
CASSPPIFSTDTQYF
>NA|TRBV28|TRBJ2-7|NA
TGTGCCAGCAGGGATACAGGCTCCGGACACGAGCAGTACTTC
CASRDTGSGHEQYF
>NA|TRBV18|TRBJ2-6|NA
TGTGCCAGCGTTTCCAACGAGTTCGGGAGCTCTGGGGCCAACGTCCTGACTTTC
CASVSNEFGSSGANVLTF
>TRBD1|TRBV19|TRBJ1-1|NA
TGTGCCAGTAGTCCGGACAGGGCGAACACTGAAGCTTTCTTT
CASSPDRANTEAFF
>NA|TRBV7-9|TRBJ2-3|NA
TGTGCCAGCAGCTTAGCAGACAGCACAGATACGCAGTATTTT
CASSLADSTDTQYF
>NA|TRBV15|TRBJ2-6|few
TGTGCCACCAGCAGAGATAGAGTTTCTGGGGCCAACGTCCTGACTTTC
CATSRDRVSGANVLTF
>TRBD2|TRBV19|TRBJ2-5|NA
TGTGCCAGTAGTGTTAGCGGGAGCGCGGGGACCCAGTACTTC
CASSVSGSAGTQYF
>NA|TRBV5-4|TRBJ2-5|NA
TGTGCCAGCAGCTTGGACAGGGCAGAGACCCAGTACTTC
CASSLDRAETQYF
>NA|TRBV6-5|TRBJ2-1|NA
TGTGCCAGCAGGGGGGTACGATTCTACAATGAGCAGTTCTTC
CASRGVRFYNEQFF
>NA|TRBV27|TRBJ2-1|NA
TGTGCCACCGGAAGGGGAGGATGGCATGAGCAGTTCTTC
CATGRGGWHEQFF
>NA|TRBV18|TRBJ2-7|NA
TGTGCCAGCTCACCCTCCAGGGACTACGAGCAGTACTTC
CASSPSRDYEQYF
>TRBD2|TRBV6-6|TRBJ2-7|NA
TGTGCCAGCAGTTACGCTCGGGAGGTTGTGGAGCAGTACTTC
CASSYAREVVEQYF
>TRBD2|TRBV5-1|TRBJ2-5|NA
TGCGCCAGCAGCTTGGAACGGGAGGGCCGGAAGACCCAGTACTTC
CASSLEREGRKTQYF
>NA|TRBV28|TRBJ2-7|once
TGTGCCAGCAGTTCCGCTAGCTCCCACGAGCAGTACTTC
CASSSASSHEQYF
>NA|TRBV7-8|TRBJ1-2|NA
TGTGCCAGCAGCCTAGGTCTTAACTATGGCTACACCTTC
CASSLGLNYGYTF
>NA|TRBV6-1|TRBJ1-3|NA
TGTGCCAGCAACCCCGGGCCCTCTGGAAACACCATATATTTT
CASNPGPSGNTIYF
>NA|TRBV19|TRBJ2-7|NA
TGTGCCAGTAGTACTACAGGGTTCCCCTACGAGCAGTACTTC
CASSTTGFPYEQYF
>TRBD1|TRBV12-5|TRBJ1-5|NA
TGTGCTAGTGGTTTTGGACAGGGATGGAATCAGCCCCAGCATTTT
CASGFGQGWNQPQHF
>TRBD1|TRBV7-3|TRBJ2-7|NA
TGTGCCAGCAGCTCCGGGACAGGGTACGAGCAGTACTTC
CASSSGTGYEQYF
>NA|TRBV6-1|TRBJ2-3|NA
TGTGCCAGCAGTGAAGGTAACGGGCGCACAGATACGCAGTATTTT
CASSEGNGRTDTQYF
>NA|TRBV27|TRBJ2-7|NA
TGTGCCAGCAGTCAGGCAGGGACCCAGGTCGAGCAGTACTTC
CASSQAGTQVEQYF
>NA|TRBV6-1|TRBJ1-1|NA
TGTGCCAGCAGATCCCACGAGATGAACACTGAAGCTTTCTTT
CASRSHEMNTEAFF
>NA|TRBV7-9|TRBJ1-5|NA
TGTGCCAGCAGCTTAAATAGCAATCAGCCCCAGCATTTT
CASSLNSNQPQHF
>TRBD1|TRBV5-1|TRBJ2-1|NA
TGCGCCAGCAGCATCGGACAGGGTCCTGAGCAGTTCTTC
CASSIGQGPEQFF
>NA|TRBV9|TRBJ2-3|NA
TGTGCCAGCAGCGTAGTCAGCGGTAGCACAGATACGCAGTATTTT
CASSVVSGSTDTQYF